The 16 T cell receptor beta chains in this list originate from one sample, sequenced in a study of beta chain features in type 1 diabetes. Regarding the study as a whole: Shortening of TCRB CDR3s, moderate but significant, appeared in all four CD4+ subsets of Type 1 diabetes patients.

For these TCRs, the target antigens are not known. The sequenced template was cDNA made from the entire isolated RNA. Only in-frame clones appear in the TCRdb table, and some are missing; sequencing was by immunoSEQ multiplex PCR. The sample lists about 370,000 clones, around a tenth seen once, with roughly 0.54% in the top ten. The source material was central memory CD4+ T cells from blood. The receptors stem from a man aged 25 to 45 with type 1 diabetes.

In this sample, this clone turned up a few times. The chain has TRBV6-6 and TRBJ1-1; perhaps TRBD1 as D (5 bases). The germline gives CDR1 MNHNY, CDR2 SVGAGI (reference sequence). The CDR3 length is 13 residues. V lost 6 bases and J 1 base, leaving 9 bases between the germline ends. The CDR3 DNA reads TGTGCCAGCAGCCGACAGACGAACACTGAAGCTTTCTTT. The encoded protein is CASSRQTNTEAFF.

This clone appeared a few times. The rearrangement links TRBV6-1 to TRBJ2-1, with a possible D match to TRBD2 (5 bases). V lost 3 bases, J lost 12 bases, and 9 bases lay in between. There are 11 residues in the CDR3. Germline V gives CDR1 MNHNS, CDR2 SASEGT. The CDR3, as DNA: TGTGCCAGCAGTGATCGGGGATGGCAGTTCTTC. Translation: CASSDRGWQFF.

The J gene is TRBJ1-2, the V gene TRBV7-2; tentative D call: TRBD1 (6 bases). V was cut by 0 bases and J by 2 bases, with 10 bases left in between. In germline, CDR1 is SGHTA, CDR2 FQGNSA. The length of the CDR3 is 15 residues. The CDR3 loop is CASSLAGDRNYGYTF. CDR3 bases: TGTGCCAGCAGCTTAGCGGGAGACAGGAACTATGGCTACACCTTC.

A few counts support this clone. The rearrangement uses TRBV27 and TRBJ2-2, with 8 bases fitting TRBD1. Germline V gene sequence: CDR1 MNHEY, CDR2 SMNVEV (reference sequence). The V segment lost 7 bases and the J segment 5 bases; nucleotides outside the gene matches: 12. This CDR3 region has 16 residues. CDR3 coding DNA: TGTGCCAGCATGCAGGGGGCGCGAGGTTTTACCGGGGAGCTGTTTTTT. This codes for CASMQGARGFTGELFF.

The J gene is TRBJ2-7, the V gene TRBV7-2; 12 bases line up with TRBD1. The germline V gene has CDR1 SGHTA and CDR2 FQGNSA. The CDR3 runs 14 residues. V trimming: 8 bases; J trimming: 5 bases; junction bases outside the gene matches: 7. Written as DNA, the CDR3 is TGTGCCAGCCGCCGGGACAGGGGGCTAAACGAGCAGTACTTC. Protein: CASRRDRGLNEQYF.

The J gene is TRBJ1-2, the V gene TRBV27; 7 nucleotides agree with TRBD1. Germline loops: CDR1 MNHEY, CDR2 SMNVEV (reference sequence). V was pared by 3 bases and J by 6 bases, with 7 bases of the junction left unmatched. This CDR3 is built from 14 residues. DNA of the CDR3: TGTGCCAGCAGTTTGCTCAGGGGGAGAGATGGCTACACCTTC. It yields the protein CASSLLRGRDGYTF.

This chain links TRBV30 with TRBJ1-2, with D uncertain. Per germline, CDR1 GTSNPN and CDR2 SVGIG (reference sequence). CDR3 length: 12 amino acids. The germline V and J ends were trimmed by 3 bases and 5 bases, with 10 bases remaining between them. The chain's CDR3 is CAWSPGLYGYTF. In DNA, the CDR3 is TGTGCCTGGAGCCCGGGCCTTTATGGCTACACCTTC.

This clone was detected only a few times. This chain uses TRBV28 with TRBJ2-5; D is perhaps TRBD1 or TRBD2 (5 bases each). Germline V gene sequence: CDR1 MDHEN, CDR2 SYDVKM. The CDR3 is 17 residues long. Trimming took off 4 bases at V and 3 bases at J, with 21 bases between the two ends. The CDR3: CASSWGIDSAAKETQYF. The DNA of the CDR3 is TGTGCCAGCAGTTGGGGCATTGATAGCGCGGCGAAAGAGACCCAGTACTTC.

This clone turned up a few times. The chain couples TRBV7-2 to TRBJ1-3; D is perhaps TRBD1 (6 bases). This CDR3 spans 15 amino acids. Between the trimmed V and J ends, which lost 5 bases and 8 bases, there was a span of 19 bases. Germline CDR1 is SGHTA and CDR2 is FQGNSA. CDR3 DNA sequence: TGTGCCAGCAGCCCTGGGGGGGCGAGCAGGGACACCATATATTTT. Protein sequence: CASSPGGASRDTIYF.

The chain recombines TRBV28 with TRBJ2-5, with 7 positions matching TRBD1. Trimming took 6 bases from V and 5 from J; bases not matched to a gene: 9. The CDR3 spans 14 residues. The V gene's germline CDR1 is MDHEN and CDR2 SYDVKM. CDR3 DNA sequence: TGTGCCAGCAGCCCTATCAGGGGGTGGGAGACCCAGTACTTC. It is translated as CASSPIRGWETQYF.

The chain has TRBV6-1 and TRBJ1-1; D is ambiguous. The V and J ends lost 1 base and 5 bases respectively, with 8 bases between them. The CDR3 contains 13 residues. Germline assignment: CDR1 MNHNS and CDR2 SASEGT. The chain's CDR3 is CASSEVGLTEAFF. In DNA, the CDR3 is TGTGCCAGCAGTGAAGTAGGACTAACTGAAGCTTTCTTT.

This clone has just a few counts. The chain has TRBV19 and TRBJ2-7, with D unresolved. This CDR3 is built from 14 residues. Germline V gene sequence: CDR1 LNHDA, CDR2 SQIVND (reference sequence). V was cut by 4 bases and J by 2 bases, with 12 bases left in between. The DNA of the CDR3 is TGTGCCAGTAGTAAGGGCAAGGGTCCCTACGAGCAGTACTTC. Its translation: CASSKGKGPYEQYF.

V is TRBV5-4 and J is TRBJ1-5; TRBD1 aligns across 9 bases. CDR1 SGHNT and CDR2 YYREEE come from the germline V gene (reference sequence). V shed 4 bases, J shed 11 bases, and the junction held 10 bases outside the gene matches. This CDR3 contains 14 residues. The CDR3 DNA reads TGTGCCAGCAGCCCCCACGGGACAGGGACGGCCCAGCATTTT. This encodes CASSPHGTGTAQHF.

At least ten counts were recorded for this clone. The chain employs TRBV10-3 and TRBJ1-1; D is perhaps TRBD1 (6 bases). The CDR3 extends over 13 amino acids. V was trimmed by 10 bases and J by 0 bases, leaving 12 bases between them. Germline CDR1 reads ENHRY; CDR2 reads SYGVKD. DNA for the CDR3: TGTGCCACCAGACAGGTTCTGAACACTGAAGCTTTCTTT. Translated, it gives CATRQVLNTEAFF.

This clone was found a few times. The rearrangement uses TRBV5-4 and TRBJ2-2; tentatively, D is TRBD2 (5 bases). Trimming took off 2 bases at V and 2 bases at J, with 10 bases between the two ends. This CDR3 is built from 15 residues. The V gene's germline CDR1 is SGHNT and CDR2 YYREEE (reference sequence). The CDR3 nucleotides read TGTGCCAGCAGCTTAGGTCTAGCCAACACCGGGGAGCTGTTTTTT. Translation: CASSLGLANTGELFF.

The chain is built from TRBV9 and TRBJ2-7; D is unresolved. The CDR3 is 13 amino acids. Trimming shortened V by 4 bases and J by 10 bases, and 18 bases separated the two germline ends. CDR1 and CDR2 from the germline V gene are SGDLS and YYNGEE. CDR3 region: CASSPHRSGPQYF. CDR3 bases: TGTGCCAGCAGCCCACACCGTTCCGGGCCTCAGTACTTC.